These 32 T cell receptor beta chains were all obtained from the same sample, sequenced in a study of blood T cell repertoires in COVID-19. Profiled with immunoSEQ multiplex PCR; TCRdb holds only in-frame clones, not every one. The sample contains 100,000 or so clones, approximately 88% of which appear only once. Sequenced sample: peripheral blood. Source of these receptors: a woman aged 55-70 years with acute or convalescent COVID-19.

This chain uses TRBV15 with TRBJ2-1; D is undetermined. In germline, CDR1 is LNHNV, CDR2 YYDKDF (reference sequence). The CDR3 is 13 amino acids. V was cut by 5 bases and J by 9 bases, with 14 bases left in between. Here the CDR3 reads CATSPTTSSEQFF. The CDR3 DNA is TGTGCCACCAGCCCCACCACATCATCTGAGCAGTTCTTC.

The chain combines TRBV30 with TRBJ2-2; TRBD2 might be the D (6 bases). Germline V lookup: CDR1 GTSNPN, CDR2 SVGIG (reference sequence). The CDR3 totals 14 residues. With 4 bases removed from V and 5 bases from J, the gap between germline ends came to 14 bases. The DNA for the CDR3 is TGTGCCTGGATAACAATGGGGAGGACCGGGGAGCTGTTTTTT. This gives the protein CAWITMGRTGELFF.

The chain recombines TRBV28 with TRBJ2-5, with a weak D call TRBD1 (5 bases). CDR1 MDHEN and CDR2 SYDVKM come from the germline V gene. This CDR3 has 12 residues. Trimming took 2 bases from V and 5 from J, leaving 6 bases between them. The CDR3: CASSLGHETQYF. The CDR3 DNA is TGTGCCAGCAGTTTAGGACACGAGACCCAGTACTTC.

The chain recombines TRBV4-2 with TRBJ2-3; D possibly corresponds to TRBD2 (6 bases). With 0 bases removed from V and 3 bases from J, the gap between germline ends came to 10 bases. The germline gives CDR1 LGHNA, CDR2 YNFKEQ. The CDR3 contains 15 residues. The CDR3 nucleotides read TGTGCCAGCAGCCAAGATGGGGGAGGTACAGATACGCAGTATTTT. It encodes CASSQDGGGTDTQYF.

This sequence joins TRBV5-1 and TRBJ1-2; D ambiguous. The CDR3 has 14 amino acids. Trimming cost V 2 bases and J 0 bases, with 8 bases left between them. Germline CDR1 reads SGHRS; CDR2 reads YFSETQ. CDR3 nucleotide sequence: TGCGCCAGCAGCTTAGATGCGTCTAACTATGGCTACACCTTC. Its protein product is CASSLDASNYGYTF.

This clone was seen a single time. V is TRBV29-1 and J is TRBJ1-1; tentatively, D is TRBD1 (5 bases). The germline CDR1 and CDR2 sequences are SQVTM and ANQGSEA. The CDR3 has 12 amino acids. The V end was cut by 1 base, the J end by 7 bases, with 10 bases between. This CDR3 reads CSVEGRRGEAFF. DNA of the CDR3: TGCAGCGTTGAAGGCAGGAGGGGTGAAGCTTTCTTT.

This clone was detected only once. The CDR3 coding sequence is TGTGCCAGCAGCCGCCTGGCCGACACTGAAGCTTTCTTT. Its protein product is CASSRLADTEAFF. This rearrangement joins TRBV3-1 (or the pseudogene TRBV3-2) to TRBJ1-1, with no clear D. There are 13 residues in the CDR3. CDR1 is LGHDT and CDR2 is YNNKEL in the germline V gene (reference sequence). V dropped 4 bases and J dropped 3 bases, with 9 bases sitting between them.

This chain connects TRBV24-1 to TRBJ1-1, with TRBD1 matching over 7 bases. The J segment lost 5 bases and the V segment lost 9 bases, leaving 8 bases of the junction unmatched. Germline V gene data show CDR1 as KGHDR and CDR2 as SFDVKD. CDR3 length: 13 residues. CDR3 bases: TGTGCCACCCAGGGGGGACTGGAGACTGAAGCTTTCTTT. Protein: CATQGGLETEAFF.

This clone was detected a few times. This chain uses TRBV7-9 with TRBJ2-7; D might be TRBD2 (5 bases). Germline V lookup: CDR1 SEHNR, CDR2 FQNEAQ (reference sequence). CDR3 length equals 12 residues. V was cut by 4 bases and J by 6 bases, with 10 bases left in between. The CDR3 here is CASSSSWGEQYF. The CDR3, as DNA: TGTGCCAGCAGCTCTAGCTGGGGCGAGCAGTACTTC.

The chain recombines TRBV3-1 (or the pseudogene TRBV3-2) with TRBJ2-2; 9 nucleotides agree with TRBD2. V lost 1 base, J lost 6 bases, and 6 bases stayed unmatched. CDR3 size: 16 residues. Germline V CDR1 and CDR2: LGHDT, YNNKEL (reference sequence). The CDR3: CASSQVAGGISGELFF. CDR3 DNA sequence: TGTGCCAGCAGCCAAGTTGCGGGAGGGATTTCCGGGGAGCTGTTTTTT.

The CDR3 DNA is TGTGCCAGCAGCGTCACAGGGGGGATCTACGAGCAGTACTTC. Translation gives CASSVTGGIYEQYF. V is TRBV9 and J is TRBJ2-7, with 8 bases lining up with TRBD1. Looked up from germline, CDR1 is SGDLS and CDR2 is YYNGEE. This CDR3 region has 14 residues. J was trimmed by 3 bases and V by 2 bases; bases with no gene match: 4.

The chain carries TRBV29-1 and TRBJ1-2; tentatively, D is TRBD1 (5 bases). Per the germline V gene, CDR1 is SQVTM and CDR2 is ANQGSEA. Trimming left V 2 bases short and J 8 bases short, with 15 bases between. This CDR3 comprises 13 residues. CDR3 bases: TGCAGCGTTGAACTAAAACCAGGGTTAGGCTACACCTTC. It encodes CSVELKPGLGYTF.

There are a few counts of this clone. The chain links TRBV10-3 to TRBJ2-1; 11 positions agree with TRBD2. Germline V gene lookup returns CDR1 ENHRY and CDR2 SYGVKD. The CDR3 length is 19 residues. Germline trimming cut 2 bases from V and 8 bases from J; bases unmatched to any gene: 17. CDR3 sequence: CAISEGGLANLAGGHEQFF. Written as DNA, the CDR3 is TGTGCCATCAGTGAGGGGGGGTTAGCGAACTTAGCGGGAGGGCATGAGCAGTTCTTC.

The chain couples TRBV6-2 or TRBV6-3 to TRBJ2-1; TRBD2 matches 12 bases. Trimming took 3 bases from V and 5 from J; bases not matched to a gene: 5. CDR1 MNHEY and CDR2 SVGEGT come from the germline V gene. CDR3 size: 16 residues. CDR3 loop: CASSYILAGGDNEQFF. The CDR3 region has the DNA TGTGCCAGCAGTTATATTCTAGCGGGAGGGGACAATGAGCAGTTCTTC.

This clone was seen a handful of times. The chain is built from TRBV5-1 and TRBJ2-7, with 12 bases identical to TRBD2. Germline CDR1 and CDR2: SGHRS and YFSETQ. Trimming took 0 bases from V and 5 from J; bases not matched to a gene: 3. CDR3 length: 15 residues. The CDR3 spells CASSLGLAGVDEQYF. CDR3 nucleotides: TGCGCCAGCAGCTTGGGACTAGCGGGAGTTGACGAGCAGTACTTC.

The CDR3 loop reads CASSLDPGRGTEAFF. The DNA for the CDR3 is TGTGCCAGCAGCTTAGATCCGGGCAGGGGCACTGAAGCTTTCTTT. The V call is TRBV11-3, the J call TRBJ1-1, with D possibly being TRBD1 (6 bases). The V end was cut by 0 bases, the J end by 4 bases, with 12 bases between. Germline lookup yields CDR1 SGHNT and CDR2 YENEEA. The CDR3 totals 15 residues.

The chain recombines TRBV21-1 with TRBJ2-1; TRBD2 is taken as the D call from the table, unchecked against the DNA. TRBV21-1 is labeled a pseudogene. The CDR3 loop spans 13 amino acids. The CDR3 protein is CASIVQRRNEQFF. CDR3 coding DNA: TGTGCCAGCATCGTCCAGAGGAGGAATGAGCAGTTCTTC.

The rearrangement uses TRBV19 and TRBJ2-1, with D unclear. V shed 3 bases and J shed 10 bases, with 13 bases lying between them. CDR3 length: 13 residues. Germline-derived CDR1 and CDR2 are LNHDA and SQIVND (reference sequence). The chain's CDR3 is CASSIQPAGEQFF. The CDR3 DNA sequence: TGTGCCAGTAGTATTCAGCCGGCCGGGGAGCAGTTCTTC.

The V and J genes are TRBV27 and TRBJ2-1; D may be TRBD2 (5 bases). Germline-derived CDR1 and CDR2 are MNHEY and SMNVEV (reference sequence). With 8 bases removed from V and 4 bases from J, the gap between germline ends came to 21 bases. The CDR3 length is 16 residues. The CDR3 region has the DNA TGTGCCAGCGGCCCTACCCGAGGGTCTTCTTACAATGAGCAGTTCTTC. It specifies CASGPTRGSSYNEQFF.

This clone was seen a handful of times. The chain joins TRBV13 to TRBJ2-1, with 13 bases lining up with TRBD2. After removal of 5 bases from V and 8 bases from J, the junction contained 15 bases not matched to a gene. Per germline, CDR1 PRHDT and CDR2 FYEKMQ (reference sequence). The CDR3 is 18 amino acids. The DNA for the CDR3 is TGTGCCAGCAGCCGTTCCTTCAGGACTAGCGGGAGAGGGTATGAGCAGTTCTTC. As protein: CASSRSFRTSGRGYEQFF.

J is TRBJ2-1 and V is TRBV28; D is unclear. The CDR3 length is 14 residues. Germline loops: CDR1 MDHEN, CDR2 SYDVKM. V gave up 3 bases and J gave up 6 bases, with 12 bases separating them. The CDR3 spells CASSFVAASNEQFF. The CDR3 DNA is TGTGCCAGCAGTTTTGTTGCGGCATCCAATGAGCAGTTCTTC.

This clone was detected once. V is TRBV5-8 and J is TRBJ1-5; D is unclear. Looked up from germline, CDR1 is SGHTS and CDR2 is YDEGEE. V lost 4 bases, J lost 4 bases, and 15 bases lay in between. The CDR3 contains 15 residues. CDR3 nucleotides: TGTGCCAGCAGCGGAGGGTGGAGAGGAAATCAGCCCCAGCATTTT. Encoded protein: CASSGGWRGNQPQHF. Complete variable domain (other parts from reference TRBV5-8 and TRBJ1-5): EAGVTQSPTHLIKTRGQQATLRCSPISGHTSVYWYQQALGLGLQFLLWYDEGEERNRGNFPPRFSGRQFPNYSSELNVNALELEDSALYLCASSGGWRGNQPQHFGDGTRLSIL.

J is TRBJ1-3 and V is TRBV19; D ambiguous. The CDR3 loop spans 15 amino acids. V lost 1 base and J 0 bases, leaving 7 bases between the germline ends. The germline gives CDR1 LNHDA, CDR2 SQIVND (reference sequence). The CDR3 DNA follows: TGTGCCAGTAGTATAGCAGTGATCTCTGGAAACACCATATATTTT. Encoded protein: CASSIAVISGNTIYF.

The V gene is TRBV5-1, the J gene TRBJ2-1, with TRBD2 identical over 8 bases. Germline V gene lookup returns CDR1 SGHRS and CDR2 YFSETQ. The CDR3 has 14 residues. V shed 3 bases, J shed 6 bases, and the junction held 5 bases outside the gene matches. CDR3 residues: CASSSDGRANEQFF. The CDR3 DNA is TGCGCCAGCAGCTCCGACGGGAGGGCCAATGAGCAGTTCTTC.

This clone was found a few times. DNA of the CDR3: TGTGCCAGCTCACCCCGAGTCCCGGGGACTAGGGCCTACAATGAGCAGTTCTTC. It codes for CASSPRVPGTRAYNEQFF. The rearrangement uses TRBV18 and TRBJ2-1; TRBD2 aligns across 8 bases. There are 18 residues in the CDR3. Germline V gene sequence: CDR1 KGHSH, CDR2 LQKENI. The junction had 12 bases not matched to a gene; V was cut back by 3 bases and J by 2 bases.

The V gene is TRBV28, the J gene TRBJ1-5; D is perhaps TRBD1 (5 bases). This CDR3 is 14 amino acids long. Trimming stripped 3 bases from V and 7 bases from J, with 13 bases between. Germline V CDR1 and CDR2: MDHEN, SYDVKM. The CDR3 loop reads CASSLAGVRQPQHF. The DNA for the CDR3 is TGTGCCAGCAGTTTGGCGGGGGTGAGACAGCCCCAGCATTTT.

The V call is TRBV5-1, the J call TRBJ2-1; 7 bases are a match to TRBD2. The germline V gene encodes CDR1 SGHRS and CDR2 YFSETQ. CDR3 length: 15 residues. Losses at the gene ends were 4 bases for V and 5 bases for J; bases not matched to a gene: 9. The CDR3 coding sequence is TGCGCCAGCAGCGTTACTAGCGAAGTTGACAATGAGCAGTTCTTC. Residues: CASSVTSEVDNEQFF.

CDR3 nucleotide sequence: TGTGCCAGCAAACCAGACGGGGAGCAGTTCTTC. Its protein product is CASKPDGEQFF. This rearrangement joins TRBV2 to TRBJ2-1, with D unresolved. Germline V CDR1 and CDR2: SNHLY, FYNNEI. The CDR3 loop spans 11 amino acids. The V end lost 7 bases, the J end lost 10 bases, and 11 bases lay between the germline ends. Full variable domain (missing parts from reference TRBV2 and TRBJ2-1): EPEVTQTPSHQVTQMGQEVILRCVPISNHLYFYWYRQILGQKVEFLVSFYNNEISEKSEIFDDQFSVERPDGSNFTLKIRSTKLEDSAMYFCASKPDGEQFFGPGTRLTVL.

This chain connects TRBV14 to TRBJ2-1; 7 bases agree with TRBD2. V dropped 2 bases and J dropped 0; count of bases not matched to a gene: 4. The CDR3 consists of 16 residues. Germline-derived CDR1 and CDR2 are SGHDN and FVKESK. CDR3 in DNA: TGTGCCAGCAGCCAAACCCGGACTAGCTCCTACAATGAGCAGTTCTTC. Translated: CASSQTRTSSYNEQFF.

As DNA, the CDR3 is TGTGCCAGCAGTGAAAGGGGCACCGCCTACGAGCAGTACGTC. This sequence encodes CASSERGTAYEQYV. V and J are TRBV6-1 and TRBJ2-7; possibly TRBD1 for D (5 bases). From germline, CDR1 is MNHNS and CDR2 SASEGT. The CDR3 runs to 14 residues. V shed 2 bases and J shed 2 bases, with 10 bases lying between them.

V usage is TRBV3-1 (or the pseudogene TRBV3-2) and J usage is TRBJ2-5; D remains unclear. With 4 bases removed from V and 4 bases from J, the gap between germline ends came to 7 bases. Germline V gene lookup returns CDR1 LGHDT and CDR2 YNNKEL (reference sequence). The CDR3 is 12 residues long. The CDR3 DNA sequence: TGTGCCAGCAGCCCCAGAGGAGAGACCCAGTACTTC. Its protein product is CASSPRGETQYF.

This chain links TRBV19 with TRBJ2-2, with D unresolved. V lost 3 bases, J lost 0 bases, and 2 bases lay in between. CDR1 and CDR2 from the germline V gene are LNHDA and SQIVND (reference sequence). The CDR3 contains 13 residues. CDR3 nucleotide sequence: TGTGCCAGTAGTATTACGAACACCGGGGAGCTGTTTTTT. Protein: CASSITNTGELFF.